This TCR beta chain appears in the sequencing data of a study of shared clonotypes between healthy human individuals. HIV-negative, healthy adults without recent acute infections or vaccinations were the donors. The CDR3 covers 13 residues. The V and J ends lost 4 bases and 7 bases, in that order; junction bases with no gene match: 5. From germline, CDR1 is SGHDT and CDR2 YYEEEE. TCRdb's copy holds only in-frame clones and misses some; the assay was immunoSEQ multiplex PCR. The sample has 2 million to 2.5 million clones, more than 85% seen once. The rearrangement links TRBV5-6 to TRBJ1-5; 7 bases align to TRBD1. Sequencing was done on a sample of naive CD4+ T cells from PBMCs. As for subset: CD45RA+ positively selected. This TCR was recovered from a man younger than 35 in good health. Some clones in this sample may be carry-over from other donors' samples. The CDR3 is CASSQGEGQPQHF. The CDR3 bases are TGTGCCAGCAGCCAGGGGGAGGGGCAGCCCCAGCATTTT.